This TCR beta chain was recorded in a study of blood T cells in healthy people across ages. Using a J-beta primer mix together with a sample-barcoded 5' primer, a second PCR was run for roughly 6 to 11 cycles. A template-switch adaptor that had 12 random nucleotides put a tag on each cDNA molecule. Using its own MiXCR run on the 5' RACE reads, TCRdb lists one record per CDR3 protein. The sample carries 550,000 to 600,000 distinct CDR3 sequences, 25% to 30% recorded once. Per the germline V gene, CDR1 is DFQATT and CDR2 is SNEGSKA (reference sequence). This CDR3 has 14 residues. A note on this clonotype: A read error may produce the germline difference seen at one junction end.

The chain joins TRBV20-1 to TRBJ2-5, with 9 bases identical to TRBD1. The DNA end is a closer match to TRBJ2-1, so the J assignment may be wrong. This clonotype originated in a woman in her seventies in good health. Specimen: blood. The DNA for the CDR3 is TGCGGTGCTAGGACCGGGACAGGGTCCAATGAGCAGTTCTTC. It encodes CGARTGTGSNEQFF.